Below are 32 T cell receptor beta chains sequenced from a single sample in a study of T-cell memory formation after mild COVID-19. One entry per CDR3 protein, called by TCRdb with MiXCR from the 5' RACE reads. The table records roughly 180,000 distinct CDR3 sequences, about a fifth of them present only once. The sample was PBMCs or a T cell subset sorted from them (not recorded which). These receptors all stem from a man between 18 and 29 years old who had mild COVID-19 (a few samples of this study predate the infection). Cell type and time point are not known.

This sequence joins TRBV7-8 and TRBJ1-1, with 7 positions matching TRBD1. Germline CDR1 is SGHVS and CDR2 is FQNEAQ. The CDR3 is 13 amino acids. Trimming at V came to 5 bases and at J to 8 bases, leaving 8 bases not matched to a gene. CDR3 protein: CASSAQGGVEAFF. The DNA for the CDR3 is TGTGCCAGCAGCGCCCAGGGGGGGGTAGAAGCTTTCTTT.

This clonotype was detected only a few times. The junction does not match germline at one end; this may be a read error. The chain links TRBV7-7 to TRBJ2-3; TRBD2 matches at 12 bases. Germline V gives CDR1 SSHAT, CDR2 FNYEAQ (reference sequence). This CDR3 has 18 amino acids. The CDR3 bases are TGTGCTAGCAGCTTACCCCCCGGACTAGCGGGATACACAGATACGCAGTATTTT. This gives the protein CASSLPPGLAGYTDTQYF.

The genes are TRBV4-3 and TRBJ1-2, with a possible D match to TRBD1 (5 bases). From germline, CDR1 is LGHNA and CDR2 YSLEER. CDR3 length: 15 residues. V dropped 4 bases and J dropped 3 bases, with 15 bases sitting between them. The CDR3 sequence is CASSLGGGSHYGYTF. The DNA for the CDR3 is TGCGCCAGCAGCCTCGGGGGGGGAAGCCACTATGGCTACACCTTC.

This clonotype has just a few counts. V and J are TRBV20-1 and TRBJ1-3; tentatively, D is TRBD1 (5 bases). CDR3 length: 14 amino acids. Germline CDR1 DFQATT, CDR2 SNEGSKA (reference sequence). V was shortened by 4 bases and J by 0 bases, with 10 bases between the two germline ends. The chain's CDR3 is CSAKGGASGNTIYF. DNA for the CDR3: TGCAGTGCTAAGGGCGGGGCCTCTGGAAACACCATATATTTT.

In this sample, this clonotype turned up a few times. This chain links TRBV29-1 with TRBJ1-1; 10 nucleotides match TRBD1. Germline CDR1 reads SQVTM; CDR2 reads ANQGSEA. The V segment lost 4 bases and the J segment 4 bases; nucleotides outside the gene matches: 3. The CDR3 has 13 amino acids. The CDR3: CSVGDRGLTEAFF. DNA for the CDR3: TGCAGCGTTGGCGACAGGGGGCTCACTGAAGCTTTCTTT. The full variable domain, in which reference TRBV29-1 and TRBJ1-1 provide the parts outside the CDR3, is SAVISQKPSRDICQRGTSLTIQCQVDSQVTMMFWYRQQPGQSLTLIATANQGSEATYESGFVIDKFPISRPNLTFSTLTVSNMSPEDSSIYLCSVGDRGLTEAFFGQGTRLTVV.

This rearrangement joins TRBV28 to TRBJ1-2, with D possibly TRBD1 on 6 matching bases. Germline CDR1 MDHEN, CDR2 SYDVKM. CDR3 length: 15 residues. The ends were cut back, 8 bases at V and 4 bases at J, with 20 bases in the middle. In nucleotides, the CDR3 is TGTGCCAGCCTATCGTCAGGGGCTGGAGGCTATGGCTACACCTTC. Its protein product is CASLSSGAGGYGYTF.

The chain recombines TRBV5-1 with TRBJ2-3; 8 positions agree with TRBD1. V dropped 4 bases and J dropped 3; count of bases not matched to a gene: 10. Germline assignment: CDR1 SGHRS and CDR2 YFSETQ. This CDR3 region has 16 residues. As DNA, the CDR3 is TGCGCCAGCAGCCCGGGCGACAGGGGAAGAACAGATACGCAGTATTTT. Protein product: CASSPGDRGRTDTQYF.

This clonotype has a handful of counts. This chain links TRBV20-1 with TRBJ1-1; D possibly corresponds to TRBD1 (5 bases). Germline V gene sequence: CDR1 DFQATT, CDR2 SNEGSKA (reference sequence). Trimming pared 0 bases from V and 5 bases from J, leaving 10 bases between. This CDR3 has 13 amino acids. The CDR3 protein is CSARDYRGTEAFF. CDR3 nucleotide sequence: TGCAGTGCTAGAGATTATCGGGGGACTGAAGCTTTCTTT.

This clonotype appeared a few times. The chain is built from TRBV5-1 and TRBJ1-1; 9 positions match TRBD1. J was trimmed by 11 bases and V by 0 bases; bases with no gene match: 5. This CDR3 has 13 residues. Germline loops: CDR1 SGHRS, CDR2 YFSETQ. The CDR3 spells CASSLAGTGLAFF. The CDR3 DNA reads as TGCGCCAGCAGCTTGGCCGGGACAGGGCTTGCTTTCTTT.

V usage is TRBV2 and J usage is TRBJ2-3; D is perhaps TRBD1 (6 bases). V lost 6 bases and J 4 bases, leaving 14 bases between the germline ends. CDR3 size: 14 residues. The germline V gene has CDR1 SNHLY and CDR2 FYNNEI. The CDR3 bases are TGTGCCAGCAGGGGGAGACAGGTCTCAGATACGCAGTATTTT. It is translated as CASRGRQVSDTQYF.

The rearrangement links TRBV6-2 or TRBV6-3 to TRBJ1-1, with D tentatively TRBD1 (5 bases). The CDR3 loop spans 12 amino acids. Looked up from germline, CDR1 is MNHEY and CDR2 is SVGEGT. V was cut by 7 bases and J by 7 bases, with 13 bases left in between. The CDR3 is CASTGQYYEAFF. CDR3 nucleotides: TGTGCCAGCACGGGGCAGTACTATGAAGCTTTCTTT.

This clonotype came up a few times. The chain links TRBV11-2 to TRBJ2-3, with TRBD2 identical over 8 bases. The CDR3 loop spans 14 amino acids. CDR1 SGHAT and CDR2 FQNNGV come from the germline V gene. The ends lost 2 bases at V and 6 bases at J; junction bases unmatched: 4. The CDR3 sequence is CASSLRGGGDTQYF. The DNA of the CDR3 is TGTGCCAGCAGCTTACGGGGGGGCGGCGATACGCAGTATTTT.

V gene TRBV7-8 combines with J gene TRBJ2-7; TRBD1 is a possible D gene (5 bases). The CDR3 contains 12 residues. Trimming stripped 4 bases from V and 3 bases from J, with 7 bases between. Looked up from germline, CDR1 is SGHVS and CDR2 is FQNEAQ. CDR3 sequence (DNA): TGTGCCAGCAGCTCGGACAACTACGAGCAGTACGTC. It specifies CASSSDNYEQYV.

This clonotype was counted between two and nine times. This rearrangement joins TRBV4-1 to TRBJ1-2; TRBD1 agrees at 7 bases. The CDR3 consists of 15 residues. The germline gives CDR1 MGHRA, CDR2 YSYEKL. V lost 3 bases, J lost 7 bases, and 11 bases stayed unmatched. The CDR3 here is CASSQVNRGSAGYTF. CDR3 bases: TGCGCCAGCAGCCAGGTGAACAGGGGCTCTGCTGGCTACACCTTC.

This sequence joins TRBV20-1 and TRBJ2-3, with TRBD2 as a possible D gene (5 bases). CDR1 DFQATT and CDR2 SNEGSKA come from the germline V gene (reference sequence). The CDR3 extends over 14 amino acids. The ends were cut back, 2 bases at V and 4 bases at J, with 13 bases in the middle. CDR3 loop: CSARYFLAADTQYF. The CDR3 nucleotides are TGCAGTGCTAGATATTTCCTAGCTGCAGATACGCAGTATTTT.

At least ten counts were recorded for this clonotype. J is TRBJ1-5 and V is TRBV5-6; no firm D call. The V end lost 2 bases, the J end lost 3 bases, and 9 bases lay between the germline ends. This CDR3 spans 14 amino acids. CDR1 SGHDT and CDR2 YYEEEE come from the germline V gene. The CDR3 sequence: CASSLGQVNQPQHF. The CDR3 DNA reads TGTGCCAGCAGCTTAGGTCAGGTCAATCAGCCCCAGCATTTT.

This clonotype was counted only a few times. The chain combines TRBV20-1 with TRBJ1-3; weak D call: TRBD1 (6 bases). The ends were cut back, 5 bases at V and 3 bases at J, with 14 bases in the middle. This CDR3 is 14 amino acids long. Germline loops: CDR1 DFQATT, CDR2 SNEGSKA (reference sequence). This chain's CDR3 is CSASLQGLGNTIYF. The CDR3 nucleotides are TGCAGTGCTTCTCTACAGGGCCTTGGAAACACCATATATTTT.

This clonotype was found a few times. The rearrangement uses TRBV6-5 and TRBJ2-7; no clear D. V dropped 6 bases and J dropped 0 bases, with 15 bases sitting between them. Germline lookup yields CDR1 MNHEY and CDR2 SVGAGI. This CDR3 has 15 residues. CDR3 loop: CASSRVNLGSYEQYF. DNA for the CDR3: TGTGCCAGCAGCCGAGTGAATCTTGGCTCCTACGAGCAGTACTTC.

This clonotype was detected a few times. The chain links TRBV20-1 to TRBJ2-5, with D tentatively TRBD1 (5 bases). The CDR3 spans 11 residues. Trimming took off 6 bases at V and 1 base at J, with 6 bases between the two ends. Germline values: CDR1 DFQATT, CDR2 SNEGSKA (reference sequence). The CDR3 region is CSARVQETQYF. DNA of the CDR3: TGCAGTGCCAGGGTCCAAGAGACCCAGTACTTC.

The chain carries TRBV28 and TRBJ2-1; D gene unclear. CDR1 MDHEN and CDR2 SYDVKM come from the germline V gene. V dropped 2 bases and J dropped 10 bases, with 12 bases sitting between them. The CDR3 has 13 residues. The CDR3 is CASSLPVRREQFF. The CDR3 DNA follows: TGTGCCAGCAGTTTACCTGTGAGAAGGGAGCAGTTCTTC.

J is TRBJ2-7 and V is TRBV4-1; 12 bases are shared with TRBD1. The CDR3 spans 16 residues. V was pared by 2 bases and J by 6 bases, with 8 bases of the junction left unmatched. CDR1 is MGHRA and CDR2 is YSYEKL in the germline V gene. The CDR3 coding sequence is TGCGCCAGCAGCCAAAATACCGGGACAGGGGGCTCCGAGCAGTACTTC. Translated: CASSQNTGTGGSEQYF.

This clonotype appeared a few times. The chain recombines TRBV20-1 with TRBJ1-1; D uncertain. The germline V gene has CDR1 DFQATT and CDR2 SNEGSKA (reference sequence). This CDR3 spans 14 amino acids. The germline V and J ends were trimmed by 0 bases and 5 bases, with 13 bases remaining between them. CDR3 sequence (DNA): TGCAGTGCTAGAGACCCTCGGACTCCAACTGAAGCTTTCTTT. This sequence encodes CSARDPRTPTEAFF.

The CDR3 spells CSARAGTGTTYEQYF. The CDR3 bases are TGCAGTGCTAGGGCCGGGACAGGGACGACCTACGAGCAGTACTTC. V usage is TRBV20-1 and J usage is TRBJ2-7; 9 bases align to TRBD1. This CDR3 contains 15 residues. Germline loops: CDR1 DFQATT, CDR2 SNEGSKA (reference sequence). With V trimmed by 3 bases and J by 2 bases, 8 bases remained unmatched.

This clonotype was counted a few times. V gene TRBV29-1 combines with J gene TRBJ1-5; D uncertain. Trimming took off 7 bases at V and 7 bases at J, with 11 bases between the two ends. The CDR3 extends over 11 amino acids. Germline V CDR1 and CDR2: SQVTM, ANQGSEA. The CDR3 DNA sequence: TGCAGCGGGGATAAAGGACAGCCCCAGCATTTT. Translation: CSGDKGQPQHF.

The table lists this clonotype with a few counts. The chain uses TRBV4-3 and TRBJ1-1; possibly TRBD1 for D (6 bases). The CDR3 sequence is 18 residues long. Trimming stripped 4 bases from V and 0 bases from J, with 21 bases between. Germline values: CDR1 LGHNA, CDR2 YSLEER. CDR3 nucleotides: TGCGCCAGCAGCCGCTTCAAAATGGTCCAGGGGATGAACACTGAAGCTTTCTTT. Its protein product is CASSRFKMVQGMNTEAFF.

The chain carries TRBV4-3 and TRBJ2-1; 8 bases match TRBD1. This CDR3 has 16 residues. The V segment lost 3 bases and the J segment 6 bases; nucleotides outside the gene matches: 10. Germline V gene data show CDR1 as LGHNA and CDR2 as YSLEER. CDR3 amino acids: CASSHLQGEIINEQFF. The CDR3 coding sequence is TGCGCCAGCAGCCACCTACAGGGGGAGATTATCAATGAGCAGTTCTTC.

The V call is TRBV18, the J call TRBJ2-7, with D tentatively TRBD1 or TRBD2 (6 bases each). Germline CDR1 is KGHSH and CDR2 is LQKENI. The CDR3 spans 14 residues. V shed 3 bases and J shed 7 bases, with 16 bases lying between them. Here the CDR3 reads CASSPQPGAREQYV. CDR3 DNA: TGTGCCAGCTCACCGCAGCCGGGGGCGCGAGAGCAGTACGTC.

This rearrangement joins TRBV29-1 to TRBJ1-5; the D is unclear. Germline-derived CDR1 and CDR2 are SQVTM and ANQGSEA. Trimming took 5 bases from V and 4 from J, leaving 15 bases between them. The CDR3 spans 14 residues. The CDR3: CSVMMGGGNQPQHF. CDR3 sequence (DNA): TGCAGCGTTATGATGGGAGGAGGAAATCAGCCCCAGCATTTT. Looking up the rest from reference TRBV29-1 and TRBJ1-5 gives the full variable domain: SAVISQKPSRDICQRGTSLTIQCQVDSQVTMMFWYRQQPGQSLTLIATANQGSEATYESGFVIDKFPISRPNLTFSTLTVSNMSPEDSSIYLCSVMMGGGNQPQHFGDGTRLSIL.

The V gene is TRBV7-3, the J gene TRBJ2-1, with 12 nucleotides matching TRBD2. Germline-derived CDR1 and CDR2 are SGHTA and FQGTGA. The V and J ends lost 2 bases and 10 bases, in that order; junction bases with no gene match: 9. The CDR3 length is 16 residues. DNA for the CDR3: TGTGCCAGCAGCTTAGGGACCGGACTAGCGGGGAGAGAGCAGTTCTTC. Protein product: CASSLGTGLAGREQFF.

The V call is TRBV10-3, the J call TRBJ1-2, with TRBD1 matching 11 bases. CDR3 length equals 13 residues. Germline-derived CDR1 and CDR2 are ENHRY and SYGVKD. The J segment lost 6 bases and the V segment lost 8 bases, leaving 5 bases of the junction unmatched. This CDR3 is CAILGTGGDGYTF. The CDR3 nucleotides are TGTGCCATCCTCGGGACAGGGGGGGATGGCTACACCTTC.

The chain combines TRBV18 with TRBJ1-2; 11 bases fit TRBD1. Per the germline V gene, CDR1 is KGHSH and CDR2 is LQKENI. V was clipped by 3 bases and J by 8 bases; unmatched bases: 8. This CDR3 has 15 amino acids. The CDR3 DNA sequence: TGTGCCAGCTCACCCGGGGACAGGGGGTTTTACGGCTACACCTTC. This encodes CASSPGDRGFYGYTF.

This clonotype turned up a few times. The V gene is TRBV7-2, the J gene TRBJ1-5; 7 bases line up with TRBD1. Germline CDR1 SGHTA, CDR2 FQGNSA. The CDR3 is 16 residues long. After removal of 3 bases from V and 4 bases from J, the junction contained 9 bases not matched to a gene. CDR3 in amino acids: CASSFNTGAANQPQHF. The CDR3 nucleotides are TGTGCCAGCAGCTTTAATACAGGGGCCGCTAATCAGCCCCAGCATTTT.